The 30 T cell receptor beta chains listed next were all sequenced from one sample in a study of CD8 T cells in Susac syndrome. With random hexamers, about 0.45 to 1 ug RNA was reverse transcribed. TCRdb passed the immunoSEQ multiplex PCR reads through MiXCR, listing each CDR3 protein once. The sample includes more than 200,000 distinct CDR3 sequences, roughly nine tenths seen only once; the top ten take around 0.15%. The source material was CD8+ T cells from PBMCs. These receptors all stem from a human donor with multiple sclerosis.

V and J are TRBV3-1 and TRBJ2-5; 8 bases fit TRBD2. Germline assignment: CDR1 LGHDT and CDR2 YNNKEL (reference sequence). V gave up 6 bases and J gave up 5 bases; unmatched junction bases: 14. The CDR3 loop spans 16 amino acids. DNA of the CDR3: TGTGCCAGCAGTCCGCCCGACGGGGGGGCGGGTGAGACCCAGTACTTC. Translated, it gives CASSPPDGGAGETQYF.

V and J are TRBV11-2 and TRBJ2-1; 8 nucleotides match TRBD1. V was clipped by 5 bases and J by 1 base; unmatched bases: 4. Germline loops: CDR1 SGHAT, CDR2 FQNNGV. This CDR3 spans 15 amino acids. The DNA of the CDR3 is TGTGCCAGCAGCGACGGACAGGGATCCTACAATGAGCAGTTCTTC. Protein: CASSDGQGSYNEQFF.

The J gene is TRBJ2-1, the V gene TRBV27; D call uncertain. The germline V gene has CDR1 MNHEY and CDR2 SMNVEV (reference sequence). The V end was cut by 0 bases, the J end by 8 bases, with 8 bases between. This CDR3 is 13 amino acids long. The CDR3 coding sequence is TGTGCCAGCAGTTTATCTGAGGCGTATGAGCAGTTCTTC. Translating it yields CASSLSEAYEQFF.

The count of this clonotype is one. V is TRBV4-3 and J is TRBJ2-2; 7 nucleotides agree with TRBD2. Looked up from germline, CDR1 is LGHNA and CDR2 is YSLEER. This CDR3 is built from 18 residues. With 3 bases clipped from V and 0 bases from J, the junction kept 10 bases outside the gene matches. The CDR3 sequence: CASSHELVGRPNTGELFF. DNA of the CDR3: TGCGCCAGCAGCCATGAGTTGGTCGGGAGGCCGAACACCGGGGAGCTGTTTTTT.

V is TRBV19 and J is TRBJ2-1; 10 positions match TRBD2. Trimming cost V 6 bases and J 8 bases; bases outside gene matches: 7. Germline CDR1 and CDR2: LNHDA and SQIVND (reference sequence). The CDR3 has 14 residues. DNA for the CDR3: TGTGCCAGTAGCACGATCCTAGCGGGAGATGAGCAGTTCTTC. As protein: CASSTILAGDEQFF.

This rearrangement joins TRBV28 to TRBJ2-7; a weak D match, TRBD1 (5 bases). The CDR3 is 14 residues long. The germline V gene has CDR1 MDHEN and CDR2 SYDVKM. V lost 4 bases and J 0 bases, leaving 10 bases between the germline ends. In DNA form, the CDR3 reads TGTGCCAGCAGTTACCAAGACAGCTCCTACGAGCAGTACTTC. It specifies CASSYQDSSYEQYF.

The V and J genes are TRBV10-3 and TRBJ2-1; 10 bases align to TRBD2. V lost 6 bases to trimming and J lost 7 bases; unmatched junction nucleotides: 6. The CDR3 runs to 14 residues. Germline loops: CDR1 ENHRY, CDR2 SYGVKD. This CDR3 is CAISPGLAFNEQFF. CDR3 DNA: TGTGCCATCAGCCCGGGACTAGCGTTTAATGAGCAGTTCTTC.

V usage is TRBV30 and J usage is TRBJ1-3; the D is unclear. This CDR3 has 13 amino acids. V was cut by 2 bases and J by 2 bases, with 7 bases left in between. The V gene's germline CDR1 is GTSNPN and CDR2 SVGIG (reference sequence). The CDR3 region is CAWSLGPGNTIYF. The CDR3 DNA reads TGTGCCTGGAGTTTGGGCCCTGGAAACACCATATATTTT. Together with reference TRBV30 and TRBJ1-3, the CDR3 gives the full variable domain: SQTIHQWPATLVQPVGSPLSLECTVEGTSNPNLYWYRQAAGRGLQLLFYSVGIGQISSEVPQNLSASRPQDRQFILSSKKLLLSDSGFYLCAWSLGPGNTIYFGEGSWLTVV.

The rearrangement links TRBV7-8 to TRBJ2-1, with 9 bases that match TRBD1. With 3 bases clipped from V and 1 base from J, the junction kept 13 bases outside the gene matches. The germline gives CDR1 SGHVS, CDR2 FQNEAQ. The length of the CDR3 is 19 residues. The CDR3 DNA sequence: TGTGCCAGCAGCTTGGAGAAGGACAGGGGAACGACTTCCTACAATGAGCAGTTCTTC. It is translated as CASSLEKDRGTTSYNEQFF.

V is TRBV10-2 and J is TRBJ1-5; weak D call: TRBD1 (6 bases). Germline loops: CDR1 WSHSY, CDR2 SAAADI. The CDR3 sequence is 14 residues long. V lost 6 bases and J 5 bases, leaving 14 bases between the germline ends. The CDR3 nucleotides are TGCGCCAGCAGGGACAGATCTAAGCATCAGCCCCAGCATTTT. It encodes CASRDRSKHQPQHF.

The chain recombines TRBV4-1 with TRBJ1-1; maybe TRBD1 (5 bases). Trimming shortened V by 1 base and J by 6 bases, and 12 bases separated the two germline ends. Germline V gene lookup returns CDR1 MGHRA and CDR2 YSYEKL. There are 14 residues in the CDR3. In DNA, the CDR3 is TGCGCCAGCAGCCAAGGAATGATGACAGCTGAAGCTTTCTTT. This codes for CASSQGMMTAEAFF.

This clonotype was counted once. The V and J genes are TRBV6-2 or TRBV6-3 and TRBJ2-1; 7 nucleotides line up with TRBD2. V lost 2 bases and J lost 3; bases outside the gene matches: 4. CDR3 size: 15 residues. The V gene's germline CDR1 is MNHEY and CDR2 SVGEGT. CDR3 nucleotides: TGTGCCAGCAGTTACCCGGGGACTATCTACAATGAGCAGTTCTTC. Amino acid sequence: CASSYPGTIYNEQFF.

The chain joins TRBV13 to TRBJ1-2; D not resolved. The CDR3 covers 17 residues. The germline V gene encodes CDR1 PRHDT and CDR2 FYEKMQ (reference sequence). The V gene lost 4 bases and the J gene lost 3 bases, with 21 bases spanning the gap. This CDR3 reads CASSSPDRAIFDYGYTF. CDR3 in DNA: TGTGCCAGCAGCTCCCCGGATCGCGCGATTTTCGACTATGGCTACACCTTC. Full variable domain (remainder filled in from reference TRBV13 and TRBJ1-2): AAGVIQSPRHLIKEKRETATLKCYPIPRHDTVYWYQQGPGQDPQFLISFYEKMQSDKGSIPDRFSAQQFSDYHSELNMSSLELGDSALYFCASSSPDRAIFDYGYTFGSGTRLTVV.

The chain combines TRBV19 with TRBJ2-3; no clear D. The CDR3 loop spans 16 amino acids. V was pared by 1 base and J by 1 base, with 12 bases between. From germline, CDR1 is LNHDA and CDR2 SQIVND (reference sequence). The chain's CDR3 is CASSIVQARGTDTQYF. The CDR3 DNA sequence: TGTGCCAGTAGTATAGTTCAGGCTCGTGGCACAGATACGCAGTATTTT.

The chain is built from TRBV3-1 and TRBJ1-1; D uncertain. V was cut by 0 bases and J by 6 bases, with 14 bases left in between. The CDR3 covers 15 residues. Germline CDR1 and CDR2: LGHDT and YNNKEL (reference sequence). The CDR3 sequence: CASSQDGWGDPEAFF. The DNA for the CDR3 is TGTGCCAGCAGCCAAGACGGGTGGGGAGACCCTGAAGCTTTCTTT.

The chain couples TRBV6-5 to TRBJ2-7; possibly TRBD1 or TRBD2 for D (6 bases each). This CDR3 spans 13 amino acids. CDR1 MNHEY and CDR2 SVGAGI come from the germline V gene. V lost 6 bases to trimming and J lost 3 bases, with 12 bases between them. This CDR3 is CASSPGALYEQYF. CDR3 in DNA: TGTGCCAGCAGCCCGGGGGCACTCTACGAGCAGTACTTC.

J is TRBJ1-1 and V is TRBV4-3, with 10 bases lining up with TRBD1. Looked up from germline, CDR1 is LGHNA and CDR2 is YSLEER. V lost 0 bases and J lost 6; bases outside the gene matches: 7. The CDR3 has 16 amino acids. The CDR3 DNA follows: TGCGCCAGCAGCCAAGAAACGACAGGGGGCTTCTCTGAAGCTTTCTTT. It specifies CASSQETTGGFSEAFF.

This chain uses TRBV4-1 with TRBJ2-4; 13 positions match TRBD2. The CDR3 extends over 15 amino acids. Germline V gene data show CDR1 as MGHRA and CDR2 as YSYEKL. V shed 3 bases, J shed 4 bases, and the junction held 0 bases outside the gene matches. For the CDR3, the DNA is TGCGCCAGCAGCCAGGGACTAGCGGGGAAAAACATTCAGTACTTC. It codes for CASSQGLAGKNIQYF.

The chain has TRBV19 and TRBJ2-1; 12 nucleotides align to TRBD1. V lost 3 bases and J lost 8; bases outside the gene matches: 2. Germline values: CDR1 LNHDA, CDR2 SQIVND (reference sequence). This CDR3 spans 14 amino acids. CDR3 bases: TGTGCCAGTAGTATGGGGGACAGGGGGCATGAGCAGTTCTTC. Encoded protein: CASSMGDRGHEQFF.

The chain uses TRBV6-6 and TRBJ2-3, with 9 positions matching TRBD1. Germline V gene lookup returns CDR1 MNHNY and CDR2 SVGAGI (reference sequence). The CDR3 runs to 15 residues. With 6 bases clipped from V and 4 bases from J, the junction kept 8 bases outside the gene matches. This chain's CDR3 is CASRKPGQGPDTQYF. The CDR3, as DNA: TGTGCCAGCAGAAAGCCGGGACAGGGTCCAGATACGCAGTATTTT.

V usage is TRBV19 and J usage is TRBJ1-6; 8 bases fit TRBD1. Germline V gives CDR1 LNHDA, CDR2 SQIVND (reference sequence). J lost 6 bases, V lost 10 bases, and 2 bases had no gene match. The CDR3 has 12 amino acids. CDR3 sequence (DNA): TGTGCCACAGGACAGGGTAATTCACCCCTCCACTTT. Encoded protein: CATGQGNSPLHF.

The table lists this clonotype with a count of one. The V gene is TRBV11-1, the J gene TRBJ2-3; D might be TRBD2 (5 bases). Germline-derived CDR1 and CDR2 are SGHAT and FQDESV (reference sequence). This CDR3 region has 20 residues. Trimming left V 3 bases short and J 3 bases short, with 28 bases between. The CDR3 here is CASSLPLNSRTREWTDTQYF. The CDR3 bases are TGTGCCAGCAGCTTGCCCCTAAATTCGAGGACGAGGGAATGGACAGATACGCAGTATTTT.

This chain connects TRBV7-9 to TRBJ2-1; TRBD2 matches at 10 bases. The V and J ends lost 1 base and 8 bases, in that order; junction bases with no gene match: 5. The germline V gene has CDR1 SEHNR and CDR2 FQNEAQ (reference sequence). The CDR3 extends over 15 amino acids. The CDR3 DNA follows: TGTGCCAGCAGCTTAGGTACTAGCGGGAATGATGAGCAGTTCTTC. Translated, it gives CASSLGTSGNDEQFF.

The CDR3: CSVEPERGGPFF. The DNA for the CDR3 is TGCAGCGTTGAACCAGAGCGGGGGGGCCCGTTCTTC. The chain recombines TRBV29-1 with TRBJ2-1; 10 bases line up with TRBD2. Germline assignment: CDR1 SQVTM and CDR2 ANQGSEA. This CDR3 is 12 amino acids long. The V gene end was trimmed by 2 bases and the J gene end by 15 bases; junction bases not matched to a gene: 7.

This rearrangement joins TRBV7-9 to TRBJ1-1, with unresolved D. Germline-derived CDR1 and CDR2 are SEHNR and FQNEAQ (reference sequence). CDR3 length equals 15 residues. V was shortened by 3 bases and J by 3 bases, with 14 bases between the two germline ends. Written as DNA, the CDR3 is TGTGCCAGCAGCTTGGTTGCGGGAAGGGACACTGAAGCTTTCTTT. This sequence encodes CASSLVAGRDTEAFF.

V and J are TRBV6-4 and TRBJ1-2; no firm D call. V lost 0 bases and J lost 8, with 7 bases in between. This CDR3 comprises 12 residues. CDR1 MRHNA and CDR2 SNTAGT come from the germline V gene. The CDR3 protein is CASSDSGSGYTF. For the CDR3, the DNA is TGTGCCAGCAGTGACTCCGGCAGCGGCTACACCTTC.

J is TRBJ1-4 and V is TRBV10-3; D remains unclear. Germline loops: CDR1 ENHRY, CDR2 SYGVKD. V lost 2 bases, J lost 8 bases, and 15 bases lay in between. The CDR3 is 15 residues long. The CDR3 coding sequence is TGTGCCATCAGTGAGATGAGGATAGGTAACGAAAAACTGTTTTTT. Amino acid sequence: CAISEMRIGNEKLFF.

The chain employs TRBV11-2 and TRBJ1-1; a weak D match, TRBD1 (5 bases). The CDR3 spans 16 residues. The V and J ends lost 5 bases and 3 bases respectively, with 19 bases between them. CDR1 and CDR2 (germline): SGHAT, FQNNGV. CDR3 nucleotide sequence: TGTGCCAGCAGCCTTGGGACGGCTCGTTCCTACACTGAAGCTTTCTTT. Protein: CASSLGTARSYTEAFF.

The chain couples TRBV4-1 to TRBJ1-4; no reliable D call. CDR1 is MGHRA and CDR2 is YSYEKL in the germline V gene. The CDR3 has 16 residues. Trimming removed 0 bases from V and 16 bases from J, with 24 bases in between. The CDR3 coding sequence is TGCGCCAGCAGCCAAGAGGTTCGCCCGTATAAAACTGTCAAGTTTTTT. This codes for CASSQEVRPYKTVKFF.

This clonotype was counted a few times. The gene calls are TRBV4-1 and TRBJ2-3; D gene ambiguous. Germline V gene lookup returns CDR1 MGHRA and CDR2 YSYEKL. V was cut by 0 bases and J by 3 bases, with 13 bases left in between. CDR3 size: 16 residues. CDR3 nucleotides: TGCGCCAGCAGCCAAGATCCAGGATTCGGAACAGATACGCAGTATTTT. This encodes CASSQDPGFGTDTQYF.